Given below is one T cell receptor beta chain in context. The CDR3 loop spans 16 amino acids. Germline CDR1 reads MDHEN; CDR2 reads SYDVKM. V was clipped by 4 bases and J by 1 base, with 14 bases between them. The sample is drawn from a study of blood T cell repertoires in COVID-19. Study at large: Specimens from acute and convalescent COVID-19 originated in the United States, Italy and Spain. T cells, B-cell-depleted T cells, or PBMCs supplied cDNA or gDNA.

Authors' data handling: Nucleated cell number was recorded as an estimate derived from reference gene primer amplification. Assay used: immunoSEQ multiplex PCR; TCRdb lists only in-frame clones, some missing. The DNA was the basis for D and trimming; V, J and clone size are from that table. Of roughly 40,000 clones in the sample, over 75% were seen once. The origin of this receptor is a man aged 30-40 years with active or convalescent COVID-19. The V and J genes are TRBV28 and TRBJ1-5; maybe TRBD1 (5 bases). The sample was peripheral blood. Here the CDR3 reads CASSSQQGASNQPQHF. The CDR3 coding sequence is TGTGCCAGCAGTTCGCAACAAGGGGCGAGCAATCAGCCCCAGCATTTT. Drawing the rest from reference TRBV28 and TRBJ1-5, the complete variable domain is DVKVTQSSRYLVKRTGEKVFLECVQDMDHENMFWYRQDPGLGLRLIYFSYDVKMKEKGDIPEGYSVSREKKERFSLILESASTNQTSMYLCASSSQQGASNQPQHFGDGTRLSIL.